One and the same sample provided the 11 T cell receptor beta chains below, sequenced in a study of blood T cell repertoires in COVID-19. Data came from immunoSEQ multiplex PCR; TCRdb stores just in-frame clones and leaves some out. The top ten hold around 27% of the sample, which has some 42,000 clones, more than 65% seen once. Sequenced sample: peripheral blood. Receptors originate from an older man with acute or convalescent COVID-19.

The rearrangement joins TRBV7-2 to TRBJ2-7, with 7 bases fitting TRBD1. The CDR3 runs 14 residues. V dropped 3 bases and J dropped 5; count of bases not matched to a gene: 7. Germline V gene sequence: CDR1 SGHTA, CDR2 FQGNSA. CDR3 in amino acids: CASSFTGAQNEQYF. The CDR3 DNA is TGTGCCAGCAGCTTCACAGGGGCGCAGAACGAGCAGTACTTC.

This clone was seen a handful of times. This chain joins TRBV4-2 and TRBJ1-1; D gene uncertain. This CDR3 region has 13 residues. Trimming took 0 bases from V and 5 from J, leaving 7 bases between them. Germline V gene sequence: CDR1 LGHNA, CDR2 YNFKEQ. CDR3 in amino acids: CASSQDGGTEAFF. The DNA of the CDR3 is TGTGCCAGCAGCCAAGATGGAGGGACTGAAGCTTTCTTT.

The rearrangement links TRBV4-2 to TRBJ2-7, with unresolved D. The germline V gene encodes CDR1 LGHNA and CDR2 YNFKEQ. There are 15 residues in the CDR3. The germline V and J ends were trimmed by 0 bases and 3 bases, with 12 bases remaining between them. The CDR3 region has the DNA TGTGCCAGCAGCCAAGATCTAGGATCATACTACGAGCAGTACTTC. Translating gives CASSQDLGSYYEQYF.

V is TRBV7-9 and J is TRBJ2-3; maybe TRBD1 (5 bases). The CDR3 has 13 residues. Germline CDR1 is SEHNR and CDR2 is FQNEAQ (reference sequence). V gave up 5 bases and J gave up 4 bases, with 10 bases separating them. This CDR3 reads CASSSRGSDTQYF. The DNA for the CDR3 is TGTGCCAGCAGCAGTAGGGGTTCAGATACGCAGTATTTT.

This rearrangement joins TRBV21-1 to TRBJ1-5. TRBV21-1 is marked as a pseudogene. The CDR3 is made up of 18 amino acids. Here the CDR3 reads CASSARTGGLFMDQPQHF. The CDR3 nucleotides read TGTGCCAGCAGCGCGCGGACGGGGGGGTTATTTATGGATCAGCCCCAGCATTTT.

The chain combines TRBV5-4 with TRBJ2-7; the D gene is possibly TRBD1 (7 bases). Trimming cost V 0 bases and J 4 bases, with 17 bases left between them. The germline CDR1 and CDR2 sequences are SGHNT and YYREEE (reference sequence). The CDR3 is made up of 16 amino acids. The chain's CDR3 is CASSLGRGQSFYEQYF. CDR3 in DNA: TGTGCCAGCAGCTTGGGGAGGGGGCAATCCTTTTACGAGCAGTACTTC. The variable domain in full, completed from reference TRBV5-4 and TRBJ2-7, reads ETGVTQSPTHLIKTRGQQVTLRCSSQSGHNTVSWYQQALGQGPQFIFQYYREEENGRGNFPPRFSGLQFPNYSSELNVNALELDDSALYLCASSLGRGQSFYEQYFGPGTRLTVT.

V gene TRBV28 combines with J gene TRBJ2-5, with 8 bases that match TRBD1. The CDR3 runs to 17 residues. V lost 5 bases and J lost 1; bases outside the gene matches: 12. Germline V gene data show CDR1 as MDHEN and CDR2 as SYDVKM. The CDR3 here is CASSPLKWGQVQETQYF. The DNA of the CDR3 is TGTGCCAGCAGTCCCCTCAAGTGGGGACAGGTCCAAGAGACCCAGTACTTC.

CDR3 sequence reads: CASSVGATNTGELFF. CDR3 DNA: TGTGCCAGCAGCGTAGGAGCTACGAACACCGGGGAGCTGTTTTTT. The gene calls are TRBV9 and TRBJ2-2; D is unresolved. In germline, CDR1 is SGDLS, CDR2 YYNGEE. The CDR3 extends over 15 amino acids. V was cut by 0 bases and J by 0 bases, with 6 bases left in between.

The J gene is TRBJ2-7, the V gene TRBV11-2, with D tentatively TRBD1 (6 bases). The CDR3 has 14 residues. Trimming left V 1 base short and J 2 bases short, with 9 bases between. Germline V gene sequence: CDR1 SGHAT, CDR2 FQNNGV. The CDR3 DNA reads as TGTGCCAGCAGCTTAGCAGAGGGGGCCTACGAGCAGTACTTC. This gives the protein CASSLAEGAYEQYF.

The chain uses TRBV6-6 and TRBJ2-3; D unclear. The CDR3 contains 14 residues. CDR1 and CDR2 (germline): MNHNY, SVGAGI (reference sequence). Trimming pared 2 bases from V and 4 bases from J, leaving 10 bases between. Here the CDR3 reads CASSYVGRADTQYF. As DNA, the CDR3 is TGTGCCAGCAGTTACGTGGGCAGAGCAGATACGCAGTATTTT.

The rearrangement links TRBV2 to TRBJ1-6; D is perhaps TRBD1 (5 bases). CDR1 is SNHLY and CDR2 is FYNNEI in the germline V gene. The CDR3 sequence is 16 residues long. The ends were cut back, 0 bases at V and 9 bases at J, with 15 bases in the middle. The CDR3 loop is CASSEATAKLGSPLHF. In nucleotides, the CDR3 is TGTGCCAGCAGTGAAGCGACAGCAAAGTTAGGTTCACCCCTCCACTTT.